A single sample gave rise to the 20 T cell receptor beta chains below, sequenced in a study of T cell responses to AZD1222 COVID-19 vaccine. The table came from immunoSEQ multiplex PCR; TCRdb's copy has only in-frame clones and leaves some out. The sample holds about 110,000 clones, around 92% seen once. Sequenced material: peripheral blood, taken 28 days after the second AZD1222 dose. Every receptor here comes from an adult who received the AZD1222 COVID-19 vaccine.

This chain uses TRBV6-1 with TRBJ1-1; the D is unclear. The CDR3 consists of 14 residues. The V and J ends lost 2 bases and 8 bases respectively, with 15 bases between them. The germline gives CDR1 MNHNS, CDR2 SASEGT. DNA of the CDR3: TGTGCCAGCAGTGAACAGTACAGCAACATAGAAGCTTTCTTT. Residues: CASSEQYSNIEAFF.

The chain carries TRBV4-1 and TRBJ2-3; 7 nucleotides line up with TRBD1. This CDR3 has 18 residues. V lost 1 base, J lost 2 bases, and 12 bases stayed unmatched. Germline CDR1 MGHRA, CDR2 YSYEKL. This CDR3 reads CASSQVPRGTGDTDTQYF. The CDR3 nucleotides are TGCGCCAGCAGCCAAGTCCCCCGGGGAACAGGGGACACAGATACGCAGTATTTT.

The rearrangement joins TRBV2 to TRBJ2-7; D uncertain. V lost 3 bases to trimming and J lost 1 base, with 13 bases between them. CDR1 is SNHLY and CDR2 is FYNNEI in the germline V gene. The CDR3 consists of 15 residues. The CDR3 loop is CASSDWGGRSYEQYF. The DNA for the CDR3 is TGTGCCAGCAGTGATTGGGGTGGAAGGTCCTACGAGCAGTACTTC.

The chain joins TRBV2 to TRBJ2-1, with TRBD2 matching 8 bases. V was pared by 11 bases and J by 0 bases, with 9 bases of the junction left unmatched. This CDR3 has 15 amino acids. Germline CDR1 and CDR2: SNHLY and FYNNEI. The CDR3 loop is CAGLISGSSYNEQFF. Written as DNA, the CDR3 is TGTGCCGGCTTAATAAGCGGGAGCTCCTACAATGAGCAGTTCTTC.

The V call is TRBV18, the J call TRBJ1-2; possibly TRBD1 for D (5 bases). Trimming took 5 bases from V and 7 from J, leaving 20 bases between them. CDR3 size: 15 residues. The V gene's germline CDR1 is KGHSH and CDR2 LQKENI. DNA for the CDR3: TGTGCCAGCTCAGCTTCCGGGACGGTCCTATCTGGCTACACCTTC. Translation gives CASSASGTVLSGYTF.

In DNA form, the CDR3 reads TGCGCCAGCAGCTGGCAGGGGGACTCCTACGAGCAGTACTTC. Protein sequence: CASSWQGDSYEQYF. This chain links TRBV5-1 with TRBJ2-7, with 7 bases that match TRBD1. Germline V gene data show CDR1 as SGHRS and CDR2 as YFSETQ. V shed 3 bases and J 0 bases; nucleotides not matched to a gene: 3. This CDR3 comprises 14 residues. The full variable domain, rest sourced from reference TRBV5-1 and TRBJ2-7, is KAGVTQTPRYLIKTRGQQVTLSCSPISGHRSVSWYQQTPGQGLQFLFEYFSETQRNKGNFPGRFSGRQFSNSRSEMNVSTLELGDSALYLCASSWQGDSYEQYFGPGTRLTVT.

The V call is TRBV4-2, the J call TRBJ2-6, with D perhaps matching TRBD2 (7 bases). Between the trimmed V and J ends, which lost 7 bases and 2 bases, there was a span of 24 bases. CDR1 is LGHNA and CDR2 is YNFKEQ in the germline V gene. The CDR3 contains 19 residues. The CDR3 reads CASTVEDMGGHAGANVLTF. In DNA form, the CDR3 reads TGTGCCAGCACCGTAGAGGATATGGGGGGGCACGCTGGGGCCAACGTCCTGACTTTC.

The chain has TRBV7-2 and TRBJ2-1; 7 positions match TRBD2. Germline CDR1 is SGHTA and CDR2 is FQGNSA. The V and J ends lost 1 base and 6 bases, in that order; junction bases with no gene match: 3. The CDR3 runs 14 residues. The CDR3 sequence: CASSLGLAPNEQFF. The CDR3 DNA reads TGTGCCAGCAGCTTAGGACTAGCCCCCAATGAGCAGTTCTTC.

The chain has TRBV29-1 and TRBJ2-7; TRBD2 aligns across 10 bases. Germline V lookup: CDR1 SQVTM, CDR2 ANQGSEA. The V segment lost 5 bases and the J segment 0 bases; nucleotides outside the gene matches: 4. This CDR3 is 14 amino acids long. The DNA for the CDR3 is TGCAGCGTTCGGACTAGCGGAAGCTCCTACGAGCAGTACTTC. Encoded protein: CSVRTSGSSYEQYF.

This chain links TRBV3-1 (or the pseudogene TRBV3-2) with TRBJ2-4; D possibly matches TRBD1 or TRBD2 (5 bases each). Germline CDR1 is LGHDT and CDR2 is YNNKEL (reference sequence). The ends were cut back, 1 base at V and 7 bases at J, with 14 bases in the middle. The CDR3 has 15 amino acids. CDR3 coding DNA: TGTGCCAGCAGCCAAGTTTTCGGGGCGGAGAACATTCAGTACTTC. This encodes CASSQVFGAENIQYF.

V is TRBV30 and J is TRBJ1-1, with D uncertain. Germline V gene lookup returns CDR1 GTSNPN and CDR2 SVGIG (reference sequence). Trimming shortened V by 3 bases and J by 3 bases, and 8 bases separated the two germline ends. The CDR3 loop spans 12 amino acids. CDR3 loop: CAWRLDYTEAFF. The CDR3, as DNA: TGTGCCTGGAGACTGGACTACACTGAAGCTTTCTTT. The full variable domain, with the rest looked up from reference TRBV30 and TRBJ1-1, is SQTIHQWPATLVQPVGSPLSLECTVEGTSNPNLYWYRQAAGRGLQLLFYSVGIGQISSEVPQNLSASRPQDRQFILSSKKLLLSDSGFYLCAWRLDYTEAFFGQGTRLTVV.

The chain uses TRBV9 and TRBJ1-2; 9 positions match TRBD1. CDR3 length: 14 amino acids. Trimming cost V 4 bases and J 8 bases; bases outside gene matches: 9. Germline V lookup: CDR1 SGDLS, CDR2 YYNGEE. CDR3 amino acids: CASSLPQGARGYTF. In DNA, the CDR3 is TGTGCCAGCAGCCTTCCACAGGGGGCAAGAGGCTACACCTTC.

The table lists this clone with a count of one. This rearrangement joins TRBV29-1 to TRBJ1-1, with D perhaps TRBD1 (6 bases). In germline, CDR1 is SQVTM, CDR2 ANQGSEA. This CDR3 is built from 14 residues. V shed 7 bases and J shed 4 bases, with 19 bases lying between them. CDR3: CSAPGSGASTEAFF. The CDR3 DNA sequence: TGCAGCGCTCCGGGGTCGGGGGCGAGCACTGAAGCTTTCTTT.

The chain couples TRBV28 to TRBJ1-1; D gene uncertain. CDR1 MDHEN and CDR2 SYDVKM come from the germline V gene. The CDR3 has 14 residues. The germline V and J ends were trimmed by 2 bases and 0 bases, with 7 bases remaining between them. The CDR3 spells CASSLPDLNTEAFF. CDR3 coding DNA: TGTGCCAGCAGTTTACCAGACTTGAACACTGAAGCTTTCTTT. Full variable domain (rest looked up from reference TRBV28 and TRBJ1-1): DVKVTQSSRYLVKRTGEKVFLECVQDMDHENMFWYRQDPGLGLRLIYFSYDVKMKEKGDIPEGYSVSREKKERFSLILESASTNQTSMYLCASSLPDLNTEAFFGQGTRLTVV.

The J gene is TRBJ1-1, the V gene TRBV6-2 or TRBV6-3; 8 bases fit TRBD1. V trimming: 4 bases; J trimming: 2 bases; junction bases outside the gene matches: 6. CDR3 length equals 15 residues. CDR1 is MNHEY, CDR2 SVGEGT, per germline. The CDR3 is CASSSGGTGNTEAFF. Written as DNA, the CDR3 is TGTGCCAGCAGTTCTGGAGGGACAGGCAACACTGAAGCTTTCTTT.

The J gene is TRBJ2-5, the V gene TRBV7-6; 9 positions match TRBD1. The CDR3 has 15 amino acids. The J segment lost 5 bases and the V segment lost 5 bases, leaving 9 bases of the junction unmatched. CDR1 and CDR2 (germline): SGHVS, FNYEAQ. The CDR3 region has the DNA TGTGCCAGCAGCCGAGAAACAGGGGGCTATGAGACCCAGTACTTC. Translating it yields CASSRETGGYETQYF.

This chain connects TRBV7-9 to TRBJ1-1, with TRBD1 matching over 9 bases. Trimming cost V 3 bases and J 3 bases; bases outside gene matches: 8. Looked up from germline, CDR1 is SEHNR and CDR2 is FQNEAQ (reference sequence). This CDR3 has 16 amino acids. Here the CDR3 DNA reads TGTGCCAGCAGCTTTCCCGAGACAGGGGGAGACACTGAAGCTTTCTTT. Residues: CASSFPETGGDTEAFF.

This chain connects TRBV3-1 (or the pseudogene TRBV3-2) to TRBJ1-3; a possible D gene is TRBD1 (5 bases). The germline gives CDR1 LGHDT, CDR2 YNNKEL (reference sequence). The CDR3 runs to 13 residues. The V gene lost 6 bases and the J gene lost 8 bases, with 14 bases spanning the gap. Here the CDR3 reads CASRPRGEYTIYF. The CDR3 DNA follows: TGTGCCAGCAGACCCAGAGGGGAATACACCATATATTTT.

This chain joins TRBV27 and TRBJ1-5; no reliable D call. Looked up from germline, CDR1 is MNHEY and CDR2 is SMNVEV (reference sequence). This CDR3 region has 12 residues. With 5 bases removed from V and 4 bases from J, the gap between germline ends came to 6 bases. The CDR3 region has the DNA TGTGCCAGCAGTGGGGTTAATCAGCCCCAGCATTTT. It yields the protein CASSGVNQPQHF.

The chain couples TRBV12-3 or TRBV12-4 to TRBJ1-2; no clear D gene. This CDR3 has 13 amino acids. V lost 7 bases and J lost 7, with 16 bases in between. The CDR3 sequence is CASNKQTVGGYTF. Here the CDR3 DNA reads TGTGCCAGCAATAAACAGACCGTCGGTGGCTACACCTTC.